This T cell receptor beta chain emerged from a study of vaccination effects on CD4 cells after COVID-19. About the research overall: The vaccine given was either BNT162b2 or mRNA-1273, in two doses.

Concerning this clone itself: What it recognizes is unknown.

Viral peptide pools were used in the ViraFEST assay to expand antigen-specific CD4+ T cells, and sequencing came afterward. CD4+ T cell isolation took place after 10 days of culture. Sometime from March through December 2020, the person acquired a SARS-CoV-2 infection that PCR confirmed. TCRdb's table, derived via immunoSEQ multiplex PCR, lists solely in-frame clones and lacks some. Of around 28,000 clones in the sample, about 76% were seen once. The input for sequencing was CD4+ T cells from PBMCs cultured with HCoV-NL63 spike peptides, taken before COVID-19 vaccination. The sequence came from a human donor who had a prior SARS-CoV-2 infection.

This CDR3 reads CASSPPVAGASSYNEQFF. CDR3 in DNA: TGTGCCAGCTCACCACCAGTAGCGGGGGCCAGCTCCTACAATGAGCAGTTCTTC. The rearrangement uses TRBV18 and TRBJ2-1; the match to TRBD2 covers 9 bases. Germline trimming cut 0 bases from V and 0 bases from J; bases unmatched to any gene: 6. CDR1 KGHSH and CDR2 LQKENI come from the germline V gene. This CDR3 spans 18 amino acids.